This is a list of T cell receptor beta chains from one sample in a study of T cell responses to AZD1222 COVID-19 vaccine. Using immunoSEQ multiplex PCR, the repertoire was profiled, and TCRdb retains in-frame clones only, with some absent. The table lists some 85,000 clones, around 90% of them singletons. Specimen: peripheral blood, collected on day 0 of AZD1222 vaccination. Receptors were obtained from an adult in good health. Both conserved end residues are part of each CDR3. D genes are given only for firm matches. A clone size is listed for some rows: how often the clone was seen (once, few, many), or a class if it is expanded.

once,NA,TRBV18,TRBJ1-3,TGTGCCAGCTCACCACCGACAGGTCTCTTTGGAAACACCATATATTTT,CASSPPTGLFGNTIYF
NA,NA,TRBV18,TRBJ1-3,TGTGCCAGCTCACCACCGGGCTCTGGAAACACCATATATTTT,CASSPPGSGNTIYF
NA,TRBD2,TRBV7-3,TRBJ2-7,TGTGCCAGCAGCTCTAGCGGGAGAGTGGGAGAGCAGTACTTC,CASSSSGRVGEQYF
few,NA,TRBV7-2,TRBJ2-7,TGTGCCAGCACCACCGGGACCATGGGGTACGAGCAGTACTTC,CASTTGTMGYEQYF
NA,NA,TRBV6-1,TRBJ2-5,TGTGCCAGCAGTGAGAGGGAAGAGACCCAGTACTTC,CASSEREETQYF
NA,TRBD1,TRBV5-1,TRBJ1-4,TGCGCCAGCAGCACGGGGCCACAGGGGGGTACTAATGAAAAACTGTTTTTT,CASSTGPQGGTNEKLFF
NA,NA,TRBV5-1,TRBJ2-1,TGCGCCAGCAGAACCGATCCACCCGTAGATGAGCAGTTCTTC,CASRTDPPVDEQFF
few,TRBD2,TRBV6-5,TRBJ2-1,TGTGCCAGTTTTAGCGGGAGCCGGAACAATGAGCAGTTCTTC,CASFSGSRNNEQFF
NA,NA,TRBV5-1,TRBJ2-3,TGCGCCAGCAGCTCCCCCGAATCTTTGTTGGAGGATAGTTGGGGCACAGATACGCAGTATTTT,CASSSPESLLEDSWGTDTQYF
NA,NA,TRBV18,TRBJ1-5,TGTGCCAGCTCACCAAACACCGCGGGGGACAATCAGCCCCAGCATTTT,CASSPNTAGDNQPQHF
NA,TRBD2,TRBV5-1,TRBJ2-4,TGCGCCAGCAGTCCCGGGACTAGCGGAAACATTCAGTACTTC,CASSPGTSGNIQYF
NA,NA,TRBV6-5,TRBJ1-5,TGTGCCAGCAGTCCCCTGGTGGAGGGAAATCAGCCCCAGCATTTT,CASSPLVEGNQPQHF
NA,TRBD1,TRBV29-1,TRBJ2-2,TGCAGCGTTCGGACAGGGGGAAGCACCGGGGAGCTGTTTTTT,CSVRTGGSTGELFF
NA,TRBD1,TRBV10-3,TRBJ1-6,TGTGCCTCCCTCCCCGCCAAGGGGACAGGGCATTCACCCCTCCACTTT,CASLPAKGTGHSPLHF
NA,NA,TRBV30,TRBJ1-2,TGTGCCTGGACCCCCGGGGCTGAGGCTGGCTACACCTTC,CAWTPGAEAGYTF
once,NA,TRBV28,TRBJ2-6,TGTGCCAGCAGTCGCGTAGGAGGGTTCGGGGCCAACGTCCTGACTTTC,CASSRVGGFGANVLTF
NA,NA,TRBV7-2,TRBJ1-1,TGTGCCAGCAGCGCGTCGTGGGTTTACAGCGAAGCTTTCTTT,CASSASWVYSEAFF
NA,NA,TRBV7-9,TRBJ2-3,TGTGCCAGCAGCCGGACTCAGGCGACAGATACGCAGTATTTT,CASSRTQATDTQYF
few,TRBD1,TRBV7-3,TRBJ1-5,TGTGCCAGCAGTAAGGGGGCGGGTCAGCCCCAGCATTTT,CASSKGAGQPQHF
NA,NA,TRBV12-5,TRBJ2-1,TGTGCTAGTGGTTCCCTGGATGAGCAGTTCTTC,CASGSLDEQFF
NA,NA,TRBV27,TRBJ1-4,TGTGCCACCGAGTCGACAACTAATGAAAAACTGTTTTTT,CATESTTNEKLFF
NA,NA,TRBV6-5,TRBJ1-1,TGTGCCAGCAGCTCAAGTGGGAACACTGAAGCTTTCTTT,CASSSSGNTEAFF
NA,NA,TRBV7-2,TRBJ1-2,TGTGCCAGCAACCTGATGGGGGGGGCTTTATCTGGCTACACCTTC,CASNLMGGALSGYTF
few,NA,TRBV15,TRBJ1-1,TGTGCCACCAGCAGAGAGAGATTTGGGAAGAACACTGAAGCTTTCTTT,CATSRERFGKNTEAFF
NA,NA,TRBV21-1,TRBJ1-4,TGTGCCAGCAGCAAAGCGAGAACAGGCCGTGCAACTAATGAAAAACTGTTTTTT,CASSKARTGRATNEKLFF
NA,NA,TRBV9,TRBJ2-2,TGTGCCAGCAGCCCCACCCCCACAGGGCGCCCGAGGGAGCTGTTTTTT,CASSPTPTGRPRELFF
few,TRBD1,TRBV18,TRBJ2-4,TGTGCCAGCTCACAGGACAGGGTCGGAGCCAAAAACATTCAGTACTTC,CASSQDRVGAKNIQYF
few,NA,TRBV4-3,TRBJ2-1,TGCGCCAGCAGCCTCGATTTATCAGCGGCTAAGGGATGGTACAATGAGCAGTTCTTC,CASSLDLSAAKGWYNEQFF
NA,TRBD2,TRBV6-2/TRBV6-3,TRBJ2-7,TGTGCCAGCAGTGGGGGGGCGGGAGGCCCCCCCTACGAGCAGTACTTC,CASSGGAGGPPYEQYF
NA,NA,TRBV18,TRBJ1-1,TGTGCCAGCTCACGTAGGAGCGCGGACACTGAAGCTTTCTTT,CASSRRSADTEAFF
NA,NA,TRBV3-1/TRBV3-2,TRBJ1-1,TGTGCCAGCAGCTCAAGGGGCAACACTGAAGCTTTCTTT,CASSSRGNTEAFF
once,NA,TRBV20-1,TRBJ1-5,TGCAGTGCTAGTCCCCATGGGGGAACCCTGGGGAGCAATCAGCCCCAGCATTTT,CSASPHGGTLGSNQPQHF
NA,NA,TRBV27,TRBJ1-1,TGTGCCAGCAGTCTATACAGGAACACTGAAGCTTTCTTT,CASSLYRNTEAFF
NA,NA,TRBV11-3,TRBJ1-1,TGTGCCAGCGTCCGGGGCGCTAACACTGAAGCTTTCTTT,CASVRGANTEAFF
NA,NA,TRBV5-1,TRBJ2-7,TGCGCCAGCAGCTTTCTTGAGGGAGCGGCATACGAGCAGTACTTC,CASSFLEGAAYEQYF
NA,TRBD2,TRBV11-3,TRBJ2-7,TGTGCCAGCAGCCGCCTAGCGGGAGATGCGTACGAGCAGTACTTC,CASSRLAGDAYEQYF
NA,TRBD1,TRBV20-1,TRBJ1-2,TGCAGTGCTAGTGAAGGGGGCGCTTTTGGCTACACCTTC,CSASEGGAFGYTF
NA,NA,TRBV19,TRBJ1-1,TGTGCCAGTCGGGGGCGCCTGAACACTGAAGCTTTCTTT,CASRGRLNTEAFF
NA,TRBD1,TRBV27,TRBJ1-2,TGTGCCAGCAGAACCACCGGGACAGGGGATGGCTACACCTTC,CASRTTGTGDGYTF
NA,NA,TRBV7-2,TRBJ1-1,TGTGCCAGCACCATCCGGGGGAACACTGAAGCTTTCTTT,CASTIRGNTEAFF
NA,NA,TRBV7-8,TRBJ1-6,TGTGCCAGCAGCTCAGGGGCTGGGCGTTGGAATTCACCCCTCCACTTT,CASSSGAGRWNSPLHF
NA,NA,TRBV5-1,TRBJ2-2,TGCGCCAGCAGCTTGGGATCGAACACCGGGGAGCTGTTTTTT,CASSLGSNTGELFF
NA,NA,TRBV4-1,TRBJ2-1,TGCGCCAGCAGCCAGACCGGGACTCGGCCCAATGAGCAGTTCTTC,CASSQTGTRPNEQFF
NA,NA,TRBV29-1,TRBJ2-3,TGCAGCGTTGAACCGTCTAGCACAGATACGCAGTATTTT,CSVEPSSTDTQYF
NA,NA,TRBV7-9,TRBJ2-1,TGTGCCAGCAGCCGCCAGAACAATGAGCAGTTCTTC,CASSRQNNEQFF